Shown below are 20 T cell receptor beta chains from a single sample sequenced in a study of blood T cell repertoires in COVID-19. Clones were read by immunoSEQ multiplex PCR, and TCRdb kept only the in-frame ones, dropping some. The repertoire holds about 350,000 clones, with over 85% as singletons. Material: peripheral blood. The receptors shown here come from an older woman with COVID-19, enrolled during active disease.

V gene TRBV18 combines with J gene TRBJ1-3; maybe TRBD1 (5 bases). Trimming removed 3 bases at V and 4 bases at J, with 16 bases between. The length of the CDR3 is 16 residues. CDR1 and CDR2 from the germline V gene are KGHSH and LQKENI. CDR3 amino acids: CASSPKHGTKGNTIYF. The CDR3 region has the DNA TGTGCCAGCTCACCGAAACACGGGACTAAAGGAAACACCATATATTTT.

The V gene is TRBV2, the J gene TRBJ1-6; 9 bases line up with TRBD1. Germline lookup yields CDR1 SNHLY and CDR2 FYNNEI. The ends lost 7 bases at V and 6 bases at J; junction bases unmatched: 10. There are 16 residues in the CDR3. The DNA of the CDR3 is TGTGCCAGCACCTTAACGGGACAGGGAGGTAATTCACCCCTCCACTTT. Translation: CASTLTGQGGNSPLHF.

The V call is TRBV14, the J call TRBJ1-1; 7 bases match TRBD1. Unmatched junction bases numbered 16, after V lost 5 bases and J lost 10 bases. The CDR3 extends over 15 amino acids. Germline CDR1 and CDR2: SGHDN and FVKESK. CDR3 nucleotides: TGTGCCAGCAGCAAAGGGGAGTACAGGGGCATCGGAGCTTTCTTT. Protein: CASSKGEYRGIGAFF. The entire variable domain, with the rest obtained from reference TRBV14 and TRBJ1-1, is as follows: EAGVTQFPSHSVIEKGQTVTLRCDPISGHDNLYWYRRVMGKEIKFLLHFVKESKQDESGMPNNRFLAERTGGTYSTLKVQPAELEDSGVYFCASSKGEYRGIGAFFGQGTRLTVV.

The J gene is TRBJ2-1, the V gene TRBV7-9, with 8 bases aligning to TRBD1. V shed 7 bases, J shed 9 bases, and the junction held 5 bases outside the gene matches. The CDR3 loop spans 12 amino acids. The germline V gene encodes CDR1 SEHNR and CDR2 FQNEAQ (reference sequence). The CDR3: CASTGQGLEQFF. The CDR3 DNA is TGTGCCAGCACCGGACAGGGACTTGAGCAGTTCTTC.

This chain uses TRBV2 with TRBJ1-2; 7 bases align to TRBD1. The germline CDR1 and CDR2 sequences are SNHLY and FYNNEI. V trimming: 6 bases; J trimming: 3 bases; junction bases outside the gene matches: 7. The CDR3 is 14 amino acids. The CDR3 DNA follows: TGTGCCAGCAGAGCGACAGGGAGGCACTATGGCTACACCTTC. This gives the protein CASRATGRHYGYTF.

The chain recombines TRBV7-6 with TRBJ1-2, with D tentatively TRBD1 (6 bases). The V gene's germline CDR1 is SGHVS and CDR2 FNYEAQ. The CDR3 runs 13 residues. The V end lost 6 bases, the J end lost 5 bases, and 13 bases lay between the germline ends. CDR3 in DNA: TGTGCCAGCAGTAAGACCCAGGGGTATGGCTACACCTTC. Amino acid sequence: CASSKTQGYGYTF.

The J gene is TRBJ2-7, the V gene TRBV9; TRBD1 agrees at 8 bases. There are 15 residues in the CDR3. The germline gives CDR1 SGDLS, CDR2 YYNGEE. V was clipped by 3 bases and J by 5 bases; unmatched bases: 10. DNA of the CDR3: TGTGCCAGCAGCGAATTCGGACAGGGCGGGGACGAGCAGTACTTC. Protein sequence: CASSEFGQGGDEQYF.

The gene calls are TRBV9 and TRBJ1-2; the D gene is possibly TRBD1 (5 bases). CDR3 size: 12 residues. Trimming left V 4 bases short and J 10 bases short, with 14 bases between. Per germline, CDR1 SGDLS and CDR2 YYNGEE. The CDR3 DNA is TGTGCCAGCAGCCCCCAGAGGGACTTCTACACCTTC. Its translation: CASSPQRDFYTF. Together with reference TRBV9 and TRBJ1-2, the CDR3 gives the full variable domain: DSGVTQTPKHLITATGQRVTLRCSPRSGDLSVYWYQQSLDQGLQFLIQYYNGEERAKGNILERFSAQQFPDLHSELNLSSLELGDSALYFCASSPQRDFYTFGSGTRLTVV.

Here the CDR3 reads CASSLFMQGSVAEAFF. The CDR3 DNA reads as TGTGCCAGCAGTTTATTTATGCAGGGATCGGTCGCTGAAGCTTTCTTT. The V and J genes are TRBV27 and TRBJ1-1, with D possibly matching TRBD1 (5 bases). V lost 1 base and J 6 bases, leaving 18 bases between the germline ends. The CDR3 has 16 amino acids. Per the germline V gene, CDR1 is MNHEY and CDR2 is SMNVEV (reference sequence).

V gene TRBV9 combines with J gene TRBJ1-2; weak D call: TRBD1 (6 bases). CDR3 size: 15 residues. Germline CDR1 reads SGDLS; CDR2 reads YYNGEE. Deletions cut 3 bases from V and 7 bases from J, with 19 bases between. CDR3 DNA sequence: TGTGCCAGCAGCGCTTTAACAGGGTCCCTTTTTGGCTACACCTTC. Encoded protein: CASSALTGSLFGYTF.

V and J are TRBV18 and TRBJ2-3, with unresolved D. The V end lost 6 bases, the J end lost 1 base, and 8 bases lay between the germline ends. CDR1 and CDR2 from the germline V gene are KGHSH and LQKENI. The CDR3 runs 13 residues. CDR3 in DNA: TGTGCCAGCTCCCTAATTGGCACAGATACGCAGTATTTT. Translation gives CASSLIGTDTQYF.

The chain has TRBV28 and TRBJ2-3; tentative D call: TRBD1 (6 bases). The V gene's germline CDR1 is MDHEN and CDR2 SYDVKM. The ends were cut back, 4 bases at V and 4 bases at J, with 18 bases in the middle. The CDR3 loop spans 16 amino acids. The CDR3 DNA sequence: TGTGCCAGCAGTTCGCACGCAGGGGAGTGGGCAGATACGCAGTATTTT. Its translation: CASSSHAGEWADTQYF.

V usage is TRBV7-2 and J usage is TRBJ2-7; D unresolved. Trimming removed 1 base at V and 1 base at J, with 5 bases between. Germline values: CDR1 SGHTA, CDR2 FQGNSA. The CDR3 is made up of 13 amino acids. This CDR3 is CASSLDFSYEQYF. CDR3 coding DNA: TGTGCCAGCAGCTTAGACTTTTCCTACGAGCAGTACTTC.

CDR3 DNA: TGTGCCAGCAGCCGTAGACAGGGGGCGGATGAAAAACTGTTTTTT. Encoded protein: CASSRRQGADEKLFF. The chain links TRBV7-9 to TRBJ1-4; 10 positions match TRBD1. Trimming cost V 5 bases and J 6 bases; bases outside gene matches: 6. The germline V gene has CDR1 SEHNR and CDR2 FQNEAQ (reference sequence). CDR3 length: 15 amino acids.

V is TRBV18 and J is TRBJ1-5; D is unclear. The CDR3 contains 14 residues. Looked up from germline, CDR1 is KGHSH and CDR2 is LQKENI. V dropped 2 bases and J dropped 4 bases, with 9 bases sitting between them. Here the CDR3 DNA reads TGTGCCAGCTCACCAAACTCCCGGAATCAGCCCCAGCATTTT. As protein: CASSPNSRNQPQHF.

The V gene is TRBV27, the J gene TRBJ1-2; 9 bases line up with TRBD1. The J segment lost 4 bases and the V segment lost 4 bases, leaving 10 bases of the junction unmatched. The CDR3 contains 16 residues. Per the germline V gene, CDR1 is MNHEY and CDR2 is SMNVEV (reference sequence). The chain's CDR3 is CASSYAGTGHFYGYTF. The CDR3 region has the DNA TGTGCCAGCAGTTATGCCGGGACAGGGCATTTCTATGGCTACACCTTC.

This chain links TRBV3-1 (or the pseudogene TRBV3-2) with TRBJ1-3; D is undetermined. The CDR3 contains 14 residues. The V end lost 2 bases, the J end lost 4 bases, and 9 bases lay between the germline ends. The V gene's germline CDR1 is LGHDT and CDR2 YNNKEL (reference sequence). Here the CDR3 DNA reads TGTGCCAGCAGCCAAACCGACGGGGGAAACACCATATATTTT. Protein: CASSQTDGGNTIYF.

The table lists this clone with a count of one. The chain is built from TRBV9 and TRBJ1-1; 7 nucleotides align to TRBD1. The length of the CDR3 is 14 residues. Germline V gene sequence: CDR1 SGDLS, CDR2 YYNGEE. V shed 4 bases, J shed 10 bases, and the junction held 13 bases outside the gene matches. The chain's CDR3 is CASSPRPDRSGAFF. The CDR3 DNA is TGTGCCAGCAGCCCCCGCCCGGACAGGTCTGGAGCTTTCTTT. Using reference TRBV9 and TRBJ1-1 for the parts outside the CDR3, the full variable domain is DSGVTQTPKHLITATGQRVTLRCSPRSGDLSVYWYQQSLDQGLQFLIQYYNGEERAKGNILERFSAQQFPDLHSELNLSSLELGDSALYFCASSPRPDRSGAFFGQGTRLTVV.

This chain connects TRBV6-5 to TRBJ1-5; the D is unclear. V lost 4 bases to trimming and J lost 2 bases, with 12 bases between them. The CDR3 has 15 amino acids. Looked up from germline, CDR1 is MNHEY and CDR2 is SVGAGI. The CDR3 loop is CASSSRAEGNQPQHF. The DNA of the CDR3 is TGTGCCAGCAGTTCACGAGCGGAAGGCAATCAGCCCCAGCATTTT.

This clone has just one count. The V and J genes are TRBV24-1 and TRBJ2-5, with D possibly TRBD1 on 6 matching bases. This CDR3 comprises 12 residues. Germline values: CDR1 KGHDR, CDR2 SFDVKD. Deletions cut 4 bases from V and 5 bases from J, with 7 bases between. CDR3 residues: CATSDQGETQYF. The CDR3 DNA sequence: TGTGCCACCAGTGACCAGGGGGAGACCCAGTACTTC.